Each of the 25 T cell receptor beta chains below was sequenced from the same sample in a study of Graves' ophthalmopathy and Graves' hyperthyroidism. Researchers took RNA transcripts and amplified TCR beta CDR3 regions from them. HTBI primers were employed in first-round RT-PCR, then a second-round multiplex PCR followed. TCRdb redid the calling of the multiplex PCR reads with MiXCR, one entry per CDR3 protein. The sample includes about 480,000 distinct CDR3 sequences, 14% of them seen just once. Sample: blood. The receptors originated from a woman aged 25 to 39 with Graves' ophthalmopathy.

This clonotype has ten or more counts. The CDR3 spells CSVEAGPGELFF. CDR3 in DNA: TGCAGCGTTGAAGCTGGTCCCGGGGAGCTGTTTTTT. This chain uses TRBV29-1 with TRBJ2-2; D call uncertain. The CDR3 sequence is 12 residues long. V shed 1 base and J shed 6 bases, with 6 bases lying between them. Germline CDR1 and CDR2: SQVTM and ANQGSEA.

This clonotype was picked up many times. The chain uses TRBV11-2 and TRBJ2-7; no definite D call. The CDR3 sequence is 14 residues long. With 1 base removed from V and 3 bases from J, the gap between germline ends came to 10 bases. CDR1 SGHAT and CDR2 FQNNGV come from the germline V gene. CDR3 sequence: CASSLVVGSYEQYF. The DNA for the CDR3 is TGTGCCAGCAGCTTAGTTGTGGGAAGCTACGAGCAGTACTTC. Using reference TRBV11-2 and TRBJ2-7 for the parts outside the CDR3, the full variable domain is EAGVAQSPRYKIIEKRQSVAFWCNPISGHATLYWYQQILGQGPKLLIQFQNNGVVDDSQLPKDRFSAERLKGVDSTLKIQPAKLEDSAVYLCASSLVVGSYEQYFGPGTRLTVT.

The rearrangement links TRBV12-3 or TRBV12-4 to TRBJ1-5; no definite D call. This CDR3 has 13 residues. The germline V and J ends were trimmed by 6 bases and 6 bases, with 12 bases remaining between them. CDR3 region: CASSPTAFQPQHF. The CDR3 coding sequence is TGTGCCAGCAGCCCAACAGCTTTTCAGCCCCAGCATTTT.

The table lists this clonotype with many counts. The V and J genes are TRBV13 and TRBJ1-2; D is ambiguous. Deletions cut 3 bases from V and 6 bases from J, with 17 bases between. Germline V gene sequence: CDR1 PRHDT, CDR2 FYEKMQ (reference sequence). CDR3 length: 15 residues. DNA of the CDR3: TGTGCCAGCAGCTTGGGTCCGGAGGTTGGGCATGGCTACACCTTC. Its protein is CASSLGPEVGHGYTF.

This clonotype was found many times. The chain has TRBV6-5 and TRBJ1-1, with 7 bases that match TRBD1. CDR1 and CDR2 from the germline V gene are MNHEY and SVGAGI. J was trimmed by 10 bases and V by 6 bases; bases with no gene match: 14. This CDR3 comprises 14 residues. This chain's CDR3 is CASSNERQGPGAFF. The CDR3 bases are TGTGCCAGCAGCAATGAACGACAGGGTCCCGGAGCTTTCTTT.

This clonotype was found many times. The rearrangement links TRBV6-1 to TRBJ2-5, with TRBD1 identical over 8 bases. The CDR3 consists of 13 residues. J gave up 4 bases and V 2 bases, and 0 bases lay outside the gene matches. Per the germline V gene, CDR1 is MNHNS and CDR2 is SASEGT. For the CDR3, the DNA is TGTGCCAGCAGTGAACAGGGGGCAGAGACCCAGTACTTC. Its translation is CASSEQGAETQYF.

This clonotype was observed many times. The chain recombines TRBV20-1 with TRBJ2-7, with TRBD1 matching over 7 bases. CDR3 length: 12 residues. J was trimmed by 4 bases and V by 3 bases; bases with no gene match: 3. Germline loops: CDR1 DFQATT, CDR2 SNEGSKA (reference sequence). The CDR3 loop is CSASRTGYEQYF. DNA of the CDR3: TGCAGTGCTAGTAGGACAGGTTACGAGCAGTACTTC.

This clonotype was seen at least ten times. The CDR3 region has the DNA TGTGCCAGCAGCCATTCCGGGACGTTGTATAGCAATCAGCCCCAGCATTTT. It is translated as CASSHSGTLYSNQPQHF. The chain couples TRBV12-3 or TRBV12-4 to TRBJ1-5, with D perhaps matching TRBD1 (5 bases). The V end was cut by 6 bases, the J end by 0 bases, with 18 bases between. The CDR3 spans 17 residues.

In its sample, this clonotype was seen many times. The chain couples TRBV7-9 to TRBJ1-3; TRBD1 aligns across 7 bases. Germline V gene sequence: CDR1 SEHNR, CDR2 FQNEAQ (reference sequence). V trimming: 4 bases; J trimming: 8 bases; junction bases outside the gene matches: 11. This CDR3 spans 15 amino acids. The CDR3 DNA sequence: TGTGCCAGCAGCTGGGGTATGGGACAGAAACACACCATATATTTT. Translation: CASSWGMGQKHTIYF.

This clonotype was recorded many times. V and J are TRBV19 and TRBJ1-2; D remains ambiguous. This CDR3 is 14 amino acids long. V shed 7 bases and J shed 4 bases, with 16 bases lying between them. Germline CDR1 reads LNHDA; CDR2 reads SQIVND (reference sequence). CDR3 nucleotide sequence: TGTGCCAGTACCACCTCTAGTTCTGGCTATGGCTACACCTTC. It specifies CASTTSSSGYGYTF.

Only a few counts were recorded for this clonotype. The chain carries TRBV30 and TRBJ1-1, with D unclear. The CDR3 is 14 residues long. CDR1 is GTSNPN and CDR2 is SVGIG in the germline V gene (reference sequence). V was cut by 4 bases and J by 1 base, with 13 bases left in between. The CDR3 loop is CAWIKNGANTEAFF. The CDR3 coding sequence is TGTGCCTGGATTAAAAACGGAGCGAACACTGAAGCTTTCTTT.

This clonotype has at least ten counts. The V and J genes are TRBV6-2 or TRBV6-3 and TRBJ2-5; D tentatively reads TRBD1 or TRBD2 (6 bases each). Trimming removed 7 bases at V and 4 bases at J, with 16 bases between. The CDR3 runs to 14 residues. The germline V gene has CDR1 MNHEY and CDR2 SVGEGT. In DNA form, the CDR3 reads TGTGCCAGCAAACTAGGGGGGCCAGCAGAGACCCAGTACTTC. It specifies CASKLGGPAETQYF.

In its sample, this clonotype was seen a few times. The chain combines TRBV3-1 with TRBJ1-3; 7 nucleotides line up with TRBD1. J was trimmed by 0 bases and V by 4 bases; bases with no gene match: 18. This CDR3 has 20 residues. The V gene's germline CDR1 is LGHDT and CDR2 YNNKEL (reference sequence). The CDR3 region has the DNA TGTGCCAGCAGCCCAGATCTTAGGACAGGATCCTTCCTCTCTGGAAACACCATATATTTT. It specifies CASSPDLRTGSFLSGNTIYF. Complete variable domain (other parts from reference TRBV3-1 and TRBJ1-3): DTAVSQTPKYLVTQMGNDKSIKCEQNLGHDTMYWYKQDSKKFLKIMFSYNNKELIINETVPNRFSPKSPDKAHLNLHINSLELGDSAVYFCASSPDLRTGSFLSGNTIYFGEGSWLTVV.

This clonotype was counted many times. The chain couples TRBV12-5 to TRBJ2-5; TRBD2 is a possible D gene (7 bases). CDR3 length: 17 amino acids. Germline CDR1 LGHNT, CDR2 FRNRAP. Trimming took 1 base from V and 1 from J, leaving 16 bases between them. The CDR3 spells CASGLGHGGGPQETQYF. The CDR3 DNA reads TGTGCTAGTGGTTTGGGTCATGGGGGGGGGCCCCAAGAGACCCAGTACTTC.

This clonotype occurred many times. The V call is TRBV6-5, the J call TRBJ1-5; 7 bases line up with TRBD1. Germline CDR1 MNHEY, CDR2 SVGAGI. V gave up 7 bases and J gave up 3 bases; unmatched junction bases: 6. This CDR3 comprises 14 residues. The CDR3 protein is CASTTGVDNQPQHF. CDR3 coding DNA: TGTGCCAGCACCACAGGGGTTGACAATCAGCCCCAGCATTTT.

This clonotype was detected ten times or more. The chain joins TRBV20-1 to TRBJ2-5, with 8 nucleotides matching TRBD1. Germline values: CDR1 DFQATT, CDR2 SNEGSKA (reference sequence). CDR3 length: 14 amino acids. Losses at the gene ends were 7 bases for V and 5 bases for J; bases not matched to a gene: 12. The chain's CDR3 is CSELNRGRSETQYF. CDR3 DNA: TGCAGTGAACTTAACAGGGGGAGAAGCGAGACCCAGTACTTC.

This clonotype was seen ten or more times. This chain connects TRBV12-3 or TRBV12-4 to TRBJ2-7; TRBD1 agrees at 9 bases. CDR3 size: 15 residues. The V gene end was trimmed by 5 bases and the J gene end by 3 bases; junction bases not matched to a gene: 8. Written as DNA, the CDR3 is TGTGCCAGCAGTCGACAGGGGGAAGTCTTCTACGAGCAGTACTTC. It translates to CASSRQGEVFYEQYF.

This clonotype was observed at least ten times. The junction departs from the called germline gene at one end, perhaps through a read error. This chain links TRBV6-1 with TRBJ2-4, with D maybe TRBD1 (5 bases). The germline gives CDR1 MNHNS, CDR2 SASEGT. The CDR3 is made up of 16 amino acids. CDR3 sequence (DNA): TGTGCCAGCAGTGAAGAGGCAGGGAAGGCCAAAAACATTAAGTACTTC. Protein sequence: CASSEEAGKAKNIKYF.

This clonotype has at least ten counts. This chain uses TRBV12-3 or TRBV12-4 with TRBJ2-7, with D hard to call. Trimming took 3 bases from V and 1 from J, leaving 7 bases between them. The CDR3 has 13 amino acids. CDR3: CASSFHGSYEQYF. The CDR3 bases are TGTGCCAGCAGTTTCCACGGTTCCTACGAGCAGTACTTC.

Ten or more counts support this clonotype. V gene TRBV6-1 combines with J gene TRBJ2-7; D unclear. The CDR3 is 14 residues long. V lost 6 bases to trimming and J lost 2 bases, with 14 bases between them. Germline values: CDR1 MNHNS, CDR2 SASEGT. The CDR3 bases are TGTGCCAGCAGCCGCTCCAGCCCCCCCTACGAGCAGTACTTC. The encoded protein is CASSRSSPPYEQYF.

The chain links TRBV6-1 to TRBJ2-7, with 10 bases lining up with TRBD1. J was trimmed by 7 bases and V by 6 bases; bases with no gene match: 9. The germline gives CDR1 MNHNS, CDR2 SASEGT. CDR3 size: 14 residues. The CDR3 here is CASRPGTGAGEQYF. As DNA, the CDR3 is TGTGCCAGCAGACCCGGGACAGGGGCGGGAGAGCAGTACTTC.

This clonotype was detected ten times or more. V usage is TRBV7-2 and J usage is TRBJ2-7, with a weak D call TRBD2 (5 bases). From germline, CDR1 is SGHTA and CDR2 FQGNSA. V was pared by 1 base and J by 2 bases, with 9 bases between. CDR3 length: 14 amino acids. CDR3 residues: CASSLGLATYEQYF. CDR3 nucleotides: TGTGCCAGCAGCTTAGGGCTAGCCACCTACGAGCAGTACTTC.

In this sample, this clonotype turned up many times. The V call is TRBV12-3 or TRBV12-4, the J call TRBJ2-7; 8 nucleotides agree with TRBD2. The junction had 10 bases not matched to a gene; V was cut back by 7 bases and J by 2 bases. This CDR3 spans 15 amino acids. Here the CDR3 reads CASTGGAGHTYEQYF. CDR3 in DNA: TGTGCCAGCACCGGGGGGGCGGGACATACCTACGAGCAGTACTTC.

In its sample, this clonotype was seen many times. The CDR3 spells CASTRGQGIGYTF. DNA for the CDR3: TGTGCCAGCACCAGAGGACAGGGGATCGGCTACACCTTC. The V call is TRBV6-5, the J call TRBJ1-2; 9 nucleotides agree with TRBD1. CDR1 and CDR2 (germline): MNHEY, SVGAGI. V lost 7 bases to trimming and J lost 8 bases; unmatched junction nucleotides: 8. The CDR3 runs to 13 residues.

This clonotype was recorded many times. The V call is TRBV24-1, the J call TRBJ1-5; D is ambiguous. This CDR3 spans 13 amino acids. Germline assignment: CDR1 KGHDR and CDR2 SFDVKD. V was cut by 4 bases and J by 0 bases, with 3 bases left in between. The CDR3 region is CATSEGSNQPQHF. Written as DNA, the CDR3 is TGTGCCACCAGTGAGGGTAGCAATCAGCCCCAGCATTTT.